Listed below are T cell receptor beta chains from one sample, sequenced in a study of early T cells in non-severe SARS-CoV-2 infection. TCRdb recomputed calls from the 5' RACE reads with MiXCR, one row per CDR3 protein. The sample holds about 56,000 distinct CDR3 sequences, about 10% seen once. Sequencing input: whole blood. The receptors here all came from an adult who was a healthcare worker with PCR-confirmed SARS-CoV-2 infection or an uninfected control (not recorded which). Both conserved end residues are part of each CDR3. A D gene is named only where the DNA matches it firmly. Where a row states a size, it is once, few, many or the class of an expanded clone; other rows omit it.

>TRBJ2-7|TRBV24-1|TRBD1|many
CATSDPTDRARPYEQYF
TGTGCCACCAGTGACCCAACGGACAGGGCCCGTCCCTACGAGCAGTACTTC
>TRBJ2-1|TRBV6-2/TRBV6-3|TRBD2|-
CASSQSGRGDNEQFF
TGTGCCAGCAGCCAAAGCGGGAGAGGGGACAATGAGCAGTTCTTC
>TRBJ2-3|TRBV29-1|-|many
CSVALARTDTQYF
TGCAGCGTTGCCCTAGCGCGCACAGATACGCAGTATTTT
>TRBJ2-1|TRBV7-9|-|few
CASSPIRMGNEQFF
TGTGCCAGCAGCCCCATCCGGATGGGCAATGAGCAGTTCTTC
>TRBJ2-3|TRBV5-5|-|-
CASSVGTLSTDTQYF
TGTGCCAGCAGCGTCGGGACACTAAGCACAGATACGCAGTATTTT
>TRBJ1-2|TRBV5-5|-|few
CASSLALAEGYGYTF
TGTGCCAGCAGCTTGGCTCTGGCAGAGGGCTATGGCTACACCTTC
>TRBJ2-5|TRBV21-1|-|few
CASIRRGPETQYF
TGTGCCAGCATTCGGAGGGGCCCAGAGACCCAGTACTTC
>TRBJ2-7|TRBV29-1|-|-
CSVLQTYEQYF
TGCAGCGTTCTACAGACCTACGAGCAGTACTTC
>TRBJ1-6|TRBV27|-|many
CASSLLARNSPLHF
TGTGCCAGCTCCCTCCTGGCGAGAAATTCACCCCTCCACTTT
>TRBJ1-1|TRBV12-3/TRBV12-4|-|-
CASSLRGARTEAFF
TGTGCCAGCAGTTTAAGGGGGGCTCGGACTGAAGCTTTCTTT
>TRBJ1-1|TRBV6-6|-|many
CASSHYLVSEAFF
TGTGCCAGCAGTCATTACTTGGTCTCTGAAGCTTTCTTT
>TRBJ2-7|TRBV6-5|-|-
CASNRDSGSEQYF
TGTGCCAGCAACCGGGACTCGGGGTCCGAGCAGTACTTC
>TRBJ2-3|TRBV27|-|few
CASSLGLTQYF
TGTGCCAGCAGTTTAGGACTAACACAGTATTTT
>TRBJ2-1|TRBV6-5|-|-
CASRTTDEQFF
TGTGCCAGCAGGACAACTGATGAGCAGTTCTTC
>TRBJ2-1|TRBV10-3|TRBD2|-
CAISGGLAGGPPEQFF
TGTGCCATCAGTGGGGGACTAGCGGGAGGCCCCCCTGAGCAGTTCTTC
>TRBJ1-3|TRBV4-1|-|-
CASSLTGNTIYF
TGCGCCAGCAGTCTAACCGGAAACACCATATATTTT
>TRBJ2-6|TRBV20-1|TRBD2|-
CSAGAGDSGANVLTF
TGCAGTGCTGGAGCGGGAGACTCTGGGGCCAACGTCCTGACTTTC
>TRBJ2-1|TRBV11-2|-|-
CASTLSASSYNEQFF
TGTGCCAGCACCCTTAGCGCCAGCTCCTACAATGAGCAGTTCTTC
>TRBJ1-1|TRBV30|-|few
CASRERPNTEAFF
TGTGCCTCCCGAGAACGGCCGAACACTGAAGCTTTCTTT
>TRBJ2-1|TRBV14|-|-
CASSQVTHNEQFF
TGTGCCAGCAGCCAAGTAACCCACAATGAGCAGTTCTTC
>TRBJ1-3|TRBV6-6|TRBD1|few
CASSYSGQGGNTIYF
TGTGCCAGCAGTTACTCCGGACAGGGTGGAAACACCATATATTTT
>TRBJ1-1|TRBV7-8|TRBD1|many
CASRPGQGTNTEAFF
TGTGCCAGCAGGCCAGGACAGGGGACGAACACTGAAGCTTTCTTT
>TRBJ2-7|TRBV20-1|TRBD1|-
CSAQWDRPSSYEQYF
TGCAGTGCCCAGTGGGACAGGCCCAGTTCCTACGAGCAGTACTTC
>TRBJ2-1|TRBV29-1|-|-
CSVEEGYYNEQFF
TGCAGCGTTGAAGAGGGGTACTACAATGAGCAGTTCTTC
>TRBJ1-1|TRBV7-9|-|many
CASSLTQSTEAFF
TGTGCCAGCAGCTTAACCCAATCTACTGAAGCTTTCTTT
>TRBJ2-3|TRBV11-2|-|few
CASSLDLSAGGTDTQYF
TGTGCCAGCAGCTTAGATCTCAGCGCAGGAGGCACAGATACGCAGTATTTT
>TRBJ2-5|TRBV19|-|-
CASSSMRTATSQETQYF
TGTGCCAGTAGTAGTATGCGGACAGCCACCTCCCAAGAGACCCAGTACTTC
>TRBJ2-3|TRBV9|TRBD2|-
CASNERGTSGSGYTDTQYF
TGTGCCAGCAACGAGAGGGGGACTAGCGGGAGCGGGTACACAGATACGCAGTATTTT
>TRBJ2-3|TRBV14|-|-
CASSQEAVGVSTDTQYF
TGTGCCAGCAGCCAAGAAGCGGTGGGGGTCAGCACAGATACGCAGTATTTT
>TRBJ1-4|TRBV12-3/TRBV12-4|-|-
CASSPPRTNEKLFF
TGTGCCAGCAGTCCTCCTCGCACAAATGAAAAACTGTTTTTT
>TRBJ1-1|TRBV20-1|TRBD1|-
CSAPRFGTGNTEAFF
TGCAGTGCCCCTAGGTTCGGGACAGGGAACACTGAAGCTTTCTTT
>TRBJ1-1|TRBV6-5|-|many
CASSPSWLRTEVFF
TGTGCCAGCAGCCCGTCGTGGCTGCGGACTGAAGTTTTCTTT
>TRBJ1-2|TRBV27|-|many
CASSLTGGPGYGYTF
TGTGCCAGCAGTTTAACAGGCGGGCCAGGCTATGGCTACACCTTC
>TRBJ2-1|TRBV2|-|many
CATLMASAINEQFF
TGTGCCACCCTGATGGCTAGCGCAATAAATGAGCAGTTCTTC
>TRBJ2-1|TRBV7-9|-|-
CVSSLGVSWDSYNEQFF
TGTGTCAGCAGCTTAGGGGTATCGTGGGACTCCTACAATGAGCAGTTCTTC
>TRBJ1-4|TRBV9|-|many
CASSVGQTVPEKLFF
TGTGCCAGCAGCGTAGGACAGACGGTCCCCGAAAAACTGTTTTTT
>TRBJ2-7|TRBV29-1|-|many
CSVRQGVSWEQYF
TGCAGCGTTCGGCAGGGCGTTTCGTGGGAGCAGTACTTC
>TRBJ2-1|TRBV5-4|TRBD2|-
CASSLERERGEQFF
TGTGCCAGCAGCCTCGAGCGGGAGCGAGGTGAGCAGTTCTTC
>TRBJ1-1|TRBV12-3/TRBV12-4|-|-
CASTQNTEAFF
TGTGCCAGCACACAAAACACTGAAGCTTTCTTT
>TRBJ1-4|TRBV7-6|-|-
CASSPRVNEKLFF
TGTGCCAGCAGTCCCAGGGTTAACGAAAAACTGTTTTTT
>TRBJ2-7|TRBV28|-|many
CASKPDSYEQYF
TGTGCCAGCAAGCCGGACAGCTACGAGCAGTACTTC
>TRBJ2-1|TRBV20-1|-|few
CSARDPGADYEQFF
TGCAGTGCTAGAGATCCAGGGGCCGACTATGAGCAGTTCTTC
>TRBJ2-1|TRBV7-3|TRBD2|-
CASSLFPSGSGNEQFF
TGTGCCAGCAGCTTATTCCCTAGCGGGAGTGGGAATGAGCAGTTCTTC
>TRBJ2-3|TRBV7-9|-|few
CASSFLRDPDTQYF
TGTGCCAGCAGCTTCCTTCGGGACCCAGATACGCAGTATTTT
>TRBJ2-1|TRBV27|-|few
CASKPQDNLHNEQFF
TGTGCCAGCAAGCCCCAGGACAACCTTCACAATGAGCAGTTCTTC
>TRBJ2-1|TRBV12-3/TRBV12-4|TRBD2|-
CASSGGIASGSSYEQFF
TGTGCCAGCAGTGGGGGGATAGCTAGCGGGAGCAGCTATGAGCAGTTCTTC
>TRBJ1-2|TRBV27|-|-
CASSLQLNYGYTF
TGTGCCAGCAGTTTACAGCTTAACTATGGCTACACCTTC
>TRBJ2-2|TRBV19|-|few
CASSTPVIGATRAGELFF
TGTGCCAGTAGTACCCCGGTTATAGGGGCCACCAGGGCCGGGGAGCTGTTTTTT
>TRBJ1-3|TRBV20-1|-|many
CSARDWAGDWTTYTIYF
TGCAGTGCTAGAGATTGGGCGGGGGACTGGACAACTTACACCATATATTTT
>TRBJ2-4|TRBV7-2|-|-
CASSSSPNIQYF
TGTGCCAGCAGCTCATCTCCAAACATTCAGTACTTC